This T cell receptor beta chain came from a study of T cells in Graves' hyperthyroidism and ophthalmopathy. The germline CDR1 and CDR2 sequences are MGHDK and SYGVNS. This CDR3 is built from 13 residues. The V segment lost 4 bases and the J segment 6 bases; nucleotides outside the gene matches: 4. It was RNA transcripts that yielded the amplified TCR beta CDR3 regions. A first-round RT-PCR of the TCR CDR3 used the HTBI primer set. TCRdb reprocessed the multiplex PCR reads with MiXCR, giving one entry per CDR3 protein. In the table there are almost 600,000 distinct CDR3 sequences, around 14% of which are singletons. Predating any ophthalmopathy symptoms, the blood sample was taken at first hyperthyroidism diagnosis.

This TCR derives from a woman younger than 45 with Graves' hyperthyroidism that later progressed to Graves' ophthalmopathy. Sequencing input: blood. V and J are TRBV25-1 and TRBJ2-7, with 9 bases aligning to TRBD1. The CDR3 region is CASSVGTGIEQYF. In nucleotides, the CDR3 is TGTGCCAGCAGTGTCGGGACAGGGATCGAGCAGTACTTC.